These 29 T cell receptor beta chains came from one sample sequenced in a study of cytomegalovirus exposure and HLA in healthy donors (dated by TCRdb to about 2017). Receptors were amplified or captured by the immunoSEQ multiplex PCR assay. A mixture of 60 forward primers for TCR Vbeta segments and 13 reverse primers for TCR Jbeta segments was used in the multiplex PCR. Sourced from immuneACCESS, this table was stored by TCRdb with only in-frame sequences that have V and J called. A share of the clones is absent; for the studies checked, an unresolved V gene accounts for under half, and the remainder has no known explanation. The sample records about 160,000 clones, around 76% of which are singletons. Approximately 1.5% of the sample is taken by the ten largest. What was sequenced was PBMCs. The receptors were gathered from a girl aged 10 to 17 in good health and CMV-seropositive.

Comment on this clone: A read error may produce the germline difference seen at one junction end. The CDR3 is CASSLAGVVHEQFF. CDR3 nucleotide sequence: TGTGCCAGCAGCCTAGCGGGAGTAGTCCATGAGCAGTTCTTC. The genes are TRBV7-6 and TRBJ2-1, with 10 nucleotides matching TRBD2. The germline V gene has CDR1 SGHVS and CDR2 FNYEAQ. The CDR3 sequence is 14 residues long.

J is TRBJ2-3 and V is TRBV2; the D is unclear. V lost 8 bases and J 6 bases, leaving 9 bases between the germline ends. The CDR3 is 11 residues long. CDR1 is SNHLY, CDR2 FYNNEI, per germline. CDR3 sequence (DNA): TGTGCCAGCCTGAGTTCGGATACGCAGTATTTT. It translates to CASLSSDTQYF.

The V gene is TRBV29-1, the J gene TRBJ2-6; D uncertain. Trimming removed 2 bases at V and 2 bases at J, with 7 bases between. This CDR3 spans 14 amino acids. Germline loops: CDR1 SQVTM, CDR2 ANQGSEA. CDR3 coding DNA: TGCAGCGTTGAATCCCCCACTGGGGCCAACGTCCTGACTTTC. Residues: CSVESPTGANVLTF.

J is TRBJ1-1 and V is TRBV7-8, with D unresolved. V was shortened by 6 bases and J by 2 bases, with 10 bases between the two germline ends. Looked up from germline, CDR1 is SGHVS and CDR2 is FQNEAQ. There are 13 residues in the CDR3. The DNA of the CDR3 is TGTGCCAGCAGTTTTGACATAAACACTGAAGCTTTCTTT. This translates into CASSFDINTEAFF.

The chain links TRBV6-6 to TRBJ2-5; D ambiguous. The germline V and J ends were trimmed by 8 bases and 0 bases, with 13 bases remaining between them. The CDR3 is 14 residues long. Per germline, CDR1 MNHNY and CDR2 SVGAGI (reference sequence). CDR3 DNA: TGTGCCAGCTCCCCCAACCCAGACCAAGAGACCCAGTACTTC. The encoded protein is CASSPNPDQETQYF.

The rearrangement uses TRBV7-2 and TRBJ2-1, with 7 bases matching TRBD2. This CDR3 is 15 amino acids long. With V trimmed by 7 bases and J by 0 bases, 6 bases remained unmatched. Germline CDR1 SGHTA, CDR2 FQGNSA. This CDR3 is CASTTAGISYNEQFF. The DNA for the CDR3 is TGTGCCAGCACCACAGCGGGAATCTCCTACAATGAGCAGTTCTTC.

The chain carries TRBV28 and TRBJ1-2; no clear D. The CDR3 loop spans 14 amino acids. The V gene's germline CDR1 is MDHEN and CDR2 SYDVKM. The V and J ends lost 3 bases and 0 bases respectively, with 8 bases between them. This chain's CDR3 is CASSLGIANYGYTF. The DNA for the CDR3 is TGTGCCAGCAGTTTGGGCATAGCTAACTATGGCTACACCTTC.

This rearrangement joins TRBV7-9 to TRBJ2-1; 9 bases are a match to TRBD2. This CDR3 region has 17 residues. Germline V lookup: CDR1 SEHNR, CDR2 FQNEAQ (reference sequence). With 5 bases clipped from V and 1 base from J, the junction kept 9 bases outside the gene matches. The CDR3 nucleotides read TGTGCCAGCAGCCCCCTTAGCGGGAGTTTTTCCTACAATGAGCAGTTCTTC. Amino acid sequence: CASSPLSGSFSYNEQFF.

This clone was observed a few times. The chain employs TRBV2 and TRBJ2-2; 7 positions agree with TRBD1. The V gene end was trimmed by 6 bases and the J gene end by 5 bases; junction bases not matched to a gene: 12. Germline assignment: CDR1 SNHLY and CDR2 FYNNEI. This CDR3 region has 16 residues. In DNA form, the CDR3 reads TGTGCCAGCAGCGTTTCCGGGACAGATTTGACCGGGGAGCTGTTTTTT. As protein: CASSVSGTDLTGELFF.

This chain links TRBV4-3 with TRBJ1-2; D unresolved. Germline V gives CDR1 LGHNA, CDR2 YSLEER. Trimming cost V 0 bases and J 3 bases, with 11 bases left between them. The CDR3 totals 15 residues. CDR3 region: CASSQDRGPYYGYTF. The CDR3 DNA sequence: TGCGCCAGCAGCCAAGATCGGGGTCCTTACTATGGCTACACCTTC.

The gene calls are TRBV27 and TRBJ2-7; 12 nucleotides match TRBD1. This CDR3 is built from 18 residues. The junction had 13 bases not matched to a gene; V was cut back by 4 bases and J by 3 bases. The germline CDR1 and CDR2 sequences are MNHEY and SMNVEV (reference sequence). The CDR3 coding sequence is TGTGCCAGCAGTTCCCCCCGGGACAGGGGGCGGGGAATCTACGAGCAGTACTTC. This translates into CASSSPRDRGRGIYEQYF.

This chain uses TRBV7-3 with TRBJ2-1; 7 bases line up with TRBD2. The germline V gene encodes CDR1 SGHTA and CDR2 FQGTGA. The CDR3 is 16 amino acids. V was pared by 2 bases and J by 12 bases, with 16 bases of the junction left unmatched. The chain's CDR3 is CASSLQPAGTQSVQFF. The CDR3 region has the DNA TGTGCCAGCAGCTTACAACCAGCGGGGACCCAATCAGTGCAGTTCTTC.

The chain combines TRBV2 with TRBJ2-3, with TRBD2 matching 7 bases. CDR1 and CDR2 (germline): SNHLY, FYNNEI. J gave up 1 base and V 4 bases, and 5 bases lay outside the gene matches. The CDR3 totals 15 residues. CDR3 bases: TGTGCCAGCAGTGGCAGGGAGGGTCGCACAGATACGCAGTATTTT. Its protein product is CASSGREGRTDTQYF.

The V and J genes are TRBV20-1 and TRBJ2-7, with a tentative D call TRBD2 (6 bases). Between the trimmed V and J ends, which lost 2 bases and 12 bases, there was a span of 11 bases. The CDR3 is 10 residues long. Germline CDR1 reads DFQATT; CDR2 reads SNEGSKA (reference sequence). CDR3 sequence: CSARSGVLYF. The CDR3 nucleotides read TGCAGTGCTAGATCGGGGGTCTTGTACTTC.

The chain recombines TRBV20-1 with TRBJ2-1; D is perhaps TRBD1 (6 bases). This CDR3 spans 11 amino acids. Germline CDR1 and CDR2: DFQATT and SNEGSKA (reference sequence). The V end was cut by 3 bases, the J end by 8 bases, with 8 bases between. The CDR3 protein is CSASGGYEQFF. CDR3 nucleotides: TGCAGTGCTAGTGGGGGCTATGAGCAGTTCTTC.

V is TRBV6-1 and J is TRBJ1-2, with 7 bases identical to TRBD1. The germline gives CDR1 MNHNS, CDR2 SASEGT. CDR3 length equals 14 residues. V was clipped by 6 bases and J by 3 bases; unmatched bases: 7. The CDR3 sequence: CASSQGEAYYGYTF. CDR3 nucleotide sequence: TGTGCCAGCAGCCAGGGGGAGGCCTACTATGGCTACACCTTC.

This chain connects TRBV10-3 to TRBJ2-5, with 7 bases fitting TRBD1. The CDR3 contains 15 residues. The germline V gene encodes CDR1 ENHRY and CDR2 SYGVKD. CDR3 protein: CASGGEDPYTETQYF. DNA of the CDR3: TGTGCATCAGGGGGTGAGGATCCATACACCGAGACCCAGTACTTC.

This sequence joins TRBV2 and TRBJ2-1; D is perhaps TRBD1 (6 bases). From germline, CDR1 is SNHLY and CDR2 FYNNEI. The germline V and J ends were trimmed by 6 bases and 2 bases, with 14 bases remaining between them. CDR3 length equals 15 residues. CDR3 DNA sequence: TGTGCCAGCAGACGGGTTAGGGGGACCTACAATGAGCAGTTCTTC. Residues: CASRRVRGTYNEQFF.

The chain employs TRBV10-3 and TRBJ2-5, with a weak D call TRBD1 (6 bases). Looked up from germline, CDR1 is ENHRY and CDR2 is SYGVKD. V was clipped by 6 bases and J by 3 bases, with 8 bases between them. CDR3 length equals 12 residues. The CDR3, as DNA: TGTGCCATCAGGGACAGCAAAGAGACCCAGTACTTC. This sequence encodes CAIRDSKETQYF.

The CDR3 sequence: CASSIAGRLGNQPQHF. The DNA for the CDR3 is TGTGCCAGTAGTATAGCGGGTCGCCTGGGCAATCAGCCCCAGCATTTT. This chain uses TRBV19 with TRBJ1-5, with unresolved D. The CDR3 totals 16 residues. CDR1 and CDR2 from the germline V gene are LNHDA and SQIVND (reference sequence). V was trimmed by 1 base and J by 2 bases, leaving 12 bases between them.

The rearrangement links TRBV18 to TRBJ2-7; 8 bases match TRBD1. Germline V gene sequence: CDR1 KGHSH, CDR2 LQKENI. Trimming removed 3 bases from V and 4 bases from J; junction bases left unmatched: 5. The CDR3 is made up of 14 amino acids. The CDR3 nucleotides are TGTGCCAGCTCACCGGACAGGGACTCTTACGAGCAGTACTTC. This translates into CASSPDRDSYEQYF.

Only one count was recorded for this clone. The V call is TRBV6-1, the J call TRBJ1-6; 8 bases line up with TRBD1. Germline lookup yields CDR1 MNHNS and CDR2 SASEGT. The J segment lost 7 bases and the V segment lost 4 bases, leaving 12 bases of the junction unmatched. The CDR3 is made up of 17 amino acids. The CDR3 protein is CASSGTPANRGNSPLHF. DNA of the CDR3: TGTGCCAGCAGTGGCACTCCGGCAAACAGGGGGAATTCACCCCTCCACTTT.

The chain joins TRBV19 to TRBJ2-7, with D perhaps TRBD1 (6 bases). V lost 0 bases, J lost 0 bases, and 18 bases lay in between. Looked up from germline, CDR1 is LNHDA and CDR2 is SQIVND (reference sequence). The CDR3 covers 18 residues. CDR3 DNA: TGTGCCAGTAGTATAGATGGGACACCAATTGGGGCCTCCTACGAGCAGTACTTC. Translation: CASSIDGTPIGASYEQYF. Full variable domain (outside the CDR3, taken from reference TRBV19 and TRBJ2-7): DGGITQSPKYLFRKEGQNVTLSCEQNLNHDAMYWYRQDPGQGLRLIYYSQIVNDFQKGDIAEGYSVSREKKESFPLTVTSAQKNPTAFYLCASSIDGTPIGASYEQYFGPGTRLTVT.

This clone occurred a few times. The gene calls are TRBV11-2 and TRBJ2-7, with TRBD1 as a possible D gene (6 bases). Germline-derived CDR1 and CDR2 are SGHAT and FQNNGV. V was trimmed by 5 bases and J by 4 bases, leaving 12 bases between them. The CDR3 covers 13 residues. As DNA, the CDR3 is TGTGCCAGCAGCGCCGGACAGAAGTACGAGCAGTACTTC. Translation: CASSAGQKYEQYF.

The V gene is TRBV7-6, the J gene TRBJ1-5, with TRBD1 identical over 7 bases. This CDR3 spans 18 amino acids. V lost 5 bases and J lost 4; bases outside the gene matches: 17. Per the germline V gene, CDR1 is SGHVS and CDR2 is FNYEAQ. The CDR3 reads CASSAYTGVEARNQPQHF. The CDR3 DNA sequence: TGTGCCAGCAGCGCCTACACAGGGGTTGAGGCCCGAAATCAGCCCCAGCATTTT. The variable domain in full, completed from reference TRBV7-6 and TRBJ1-5, reads GAGVSQSPRYKVTKRGQDVALRCDPISGHVSLYWYRQALGQGPEFLTYFNYEAQQDKSGLPNDRFSAERPEGSISTLTIQRTEQRDSAMYRCASSAYTGVEARNQPQHFGDGTRLSIL.

The chain joins TRBV2 to TRBJ1-1; D may be TRBD1 (5 bases). Germline V gives CDR1 SNHLY, CDR2 FYNNEI. The V and J ends lost 3 bases and 6 bases respectively, with 11 bases between them. The CDR3 loop spans 13 amino acids. The CDR3 sequence is CASSETDNSEAFF. The CDR3 DNA reads TGTGCCAGCAGTGAGACAGATAATTCTGAAGCTTTCTTT.

This chain links TRBV7-2 with TRBJ1-5, with unresolved D. The CDR3 is 13 amino acids. Germline V CDR1 and CDR2: SGHTA, FQGNSA. V was pared by 6 bases and J by 4 bases, with 10 bases between. Written as DNA, the CDR3 is TGTGCCAGCAGTTCTGCGGCAAATCAGCCCCAGCATTTT. Its protein is CASSSAANQPQHF.

V is TRBV7-2 and J is TRBJ2-1, with a weak D call TRBD2 (5 bases). Germline-derived CDR1 and CDR2 are SGHTA and FQGNSA. Deletions cut 5 bases from V and 8 bases from J, with 22 bases between. This CDR3 contains 16 residues. The CDR3: CASSIPTGSKPYEQFF. DNA for the CDR3: TGTGCCAGCAGCATTCCGACGGGATCTAAGCCCTATGAGCAGTTCTTC.

This chain links TRBV5-5 with TRBJ1-2, with 7 bases that match TRBD1. Germline-derived CDR1 and CDR2 are SGHKS and YYEKEE (reference sequence). The CDR3 consists of 15 residues. With V trimmed by 4 bases and J by 5 bases, 11 bases remained unmatched. CDR3 DNA: TGTGCCAGCAGCCCAGGACAGGACCCCTGGTATGGCTACACCTTC. Protein sequence: CASSPGQDPWYGYTF.